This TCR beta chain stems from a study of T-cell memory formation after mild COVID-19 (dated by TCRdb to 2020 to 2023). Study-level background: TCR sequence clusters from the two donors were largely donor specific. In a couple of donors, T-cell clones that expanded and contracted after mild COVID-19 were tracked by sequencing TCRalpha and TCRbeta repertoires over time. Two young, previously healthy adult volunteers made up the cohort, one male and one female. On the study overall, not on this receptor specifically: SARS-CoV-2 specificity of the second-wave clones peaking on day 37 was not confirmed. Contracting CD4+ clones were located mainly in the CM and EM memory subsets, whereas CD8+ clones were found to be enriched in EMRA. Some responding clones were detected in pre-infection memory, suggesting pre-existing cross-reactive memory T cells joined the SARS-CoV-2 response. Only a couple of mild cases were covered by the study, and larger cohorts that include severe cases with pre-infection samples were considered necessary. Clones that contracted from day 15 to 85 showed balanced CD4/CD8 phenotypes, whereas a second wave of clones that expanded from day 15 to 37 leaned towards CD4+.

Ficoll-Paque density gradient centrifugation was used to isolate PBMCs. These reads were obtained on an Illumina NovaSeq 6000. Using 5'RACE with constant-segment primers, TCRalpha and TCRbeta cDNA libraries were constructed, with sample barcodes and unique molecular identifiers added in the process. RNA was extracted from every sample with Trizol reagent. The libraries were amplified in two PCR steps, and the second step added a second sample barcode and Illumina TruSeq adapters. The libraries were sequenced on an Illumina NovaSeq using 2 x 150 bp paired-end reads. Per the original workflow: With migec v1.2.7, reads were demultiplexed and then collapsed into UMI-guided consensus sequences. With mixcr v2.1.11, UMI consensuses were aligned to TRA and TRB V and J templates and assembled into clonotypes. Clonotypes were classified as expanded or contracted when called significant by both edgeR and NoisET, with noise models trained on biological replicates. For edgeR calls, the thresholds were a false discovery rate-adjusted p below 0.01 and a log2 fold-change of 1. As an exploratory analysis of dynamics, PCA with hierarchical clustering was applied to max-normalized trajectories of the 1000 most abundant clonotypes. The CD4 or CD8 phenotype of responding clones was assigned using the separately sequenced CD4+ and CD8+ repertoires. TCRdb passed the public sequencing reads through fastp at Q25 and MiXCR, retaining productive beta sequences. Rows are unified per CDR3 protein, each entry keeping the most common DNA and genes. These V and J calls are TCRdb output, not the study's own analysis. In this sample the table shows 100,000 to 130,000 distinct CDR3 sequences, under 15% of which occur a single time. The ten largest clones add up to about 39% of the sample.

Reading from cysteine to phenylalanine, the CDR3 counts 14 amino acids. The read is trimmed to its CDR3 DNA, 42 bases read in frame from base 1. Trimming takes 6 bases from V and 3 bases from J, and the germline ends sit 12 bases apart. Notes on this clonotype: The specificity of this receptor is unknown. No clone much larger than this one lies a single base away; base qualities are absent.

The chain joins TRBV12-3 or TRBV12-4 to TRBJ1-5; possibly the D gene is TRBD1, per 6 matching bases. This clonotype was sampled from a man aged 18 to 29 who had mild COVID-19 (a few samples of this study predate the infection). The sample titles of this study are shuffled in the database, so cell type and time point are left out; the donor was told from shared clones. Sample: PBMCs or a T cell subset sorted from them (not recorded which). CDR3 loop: CASRETGINQPQHF. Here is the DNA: TGTGCCAGCAGGGAGACAGGAATCAATCAGCCCCAGCATTTT.